This T cell receptor (beta chain) appears in the sequencing data of a study of cytomegalovirus exposure and HLA in healthy donors (dated by TCRdb to the late 2010s). Context from the whole study: According to an earlier analysis of a few hundred of the donors, roughly 180 million T cells yielded approximately 120 million unique TCR beta sequences and around 300 Gb of sequence data. About 300 gigabases of sequencing data and some 85 million unique TCR sequences were included in an early release covering about 700 HLA-typed donors. Among the roughly 370 genotyped donors, approximately 76% belonged to the genetic ancestry cluster associated with self-reported Caucasian donors. The study was designed to test whether signatures of past pathogen exposure could be identified by cataloging public T cell receptors. The T cell repertoires of some 700 subjects were profiled by immunosequencing and related to cytomegalovirus serostatus. Along with the roughly 710-subject first cohort, a separate validation cohort of over 90 different subjects was used. To predict cytomegalovirus infection status, the study brought together high-throughput TCR immunosequencing, statistical association of individual TCRs with disease status, and machine learning. In a later analysis, previously published TCR beta repertoires from fewer than 750 donors were re-analyzed and high-resolution HLA genotyping was added so that TCR occurrence patterns could be studied. In the later analysis, no new phenotypic data were used to find candidate immune exposures; instead, reliance was placed on TCR beta sequences and their occurrence across donors. To decide whether each TCR beta V gene segment behaved as functional or pseudogenic, an earlier analysis of fewer than 750 of the donors relied on high-throughput TCR beta sequencing. Donor age, sex, ethnicity and CMV serostatus were collected together with the repertoire data. Genome-wide SNP genotypes for about 65% of the 666 donors were used in a later genetic analysis, which treated that subset as a discovery cohort. All discovery cohort repertoires had been generated using a single sequencing platform. Class I and class II HLA loci were covered by the typing at four-digit resolution. The number of donors typed differed by locus, with roughly 620-630 for A, B, C, DRB1 and DQB1, 522 for DQA1, nearly 610 for DPA1, and roughly 450 for DPB1. Five DR-DQ haplotypes were handled as single units for association and clustering, since linkage in the cohort was strong. On average, 235,054 unique TCR beta nucleotide sequences were sequenced per donor among about 400 genotyped donors of the cohort, with 15% to 20% of those sequences being non-productive.

On this clone itself: Its cognate antigen has yet to be identified. Nothing much larger sits one base from this clone, and base qualities are not available.

The method was the immunoSEQ multiplex PCR assay. For the multiplex PCR, a mixture combining 60 forward primers for TCR Vbeta segments and 13 reverse primers for TCR Jbeta segments was used. The CDR3 region of rearranged TCR beta genes was amplified from genomic DNA with a multiplex PCR assay. The amplified TCR beta libraries were sequenced on the Illumina HiSeq System as 87-base-pair reads. For the original study's pipeline: A later analysis counted tens of millions of unique TCR beta chains across the 670 or so repertoires, and roughly 9.9 million of these chains were shared by at least two donors. A nearest-neighbor algorithm error-corrected the raw reads and collapsed the reads into unique sequences, merging closely related sequences to remove PCR and sequencing errors. Alignment of CDR3 sequences to IMGT reference sequences was used to assign V, D and J gene segments. Each retained sequence needed at least a six-nucleotide match to both a V gene segment and a J gene segment. A rearrangement was called productive if the CDR3 had no stop codons and remained in frame with V and J, and every other rearrangement was called non-productive. Following IMGT convention, CDR3 was defined as the stretch from the second conserved V-encoded cysteine to the conserved J-encoded phenylalanine. In an earlier analysis of roughly 610 of the donors, sequences lacking an unambiguous match to a single V gene segment were excluded. An earlier analysis of almost 600 of the donors classified V segments as functional when productive rearrangements were above 56.7% and as segregating when the standard deviation between donors was above 5%. A statistical classification framework was built to diagnose cytomegalovirus status from the catalog of TCR beta chain sequences. A later analysis assigned V and J genes by comparing TCR nucleotide sequences with IMGT/GENE-DB human TR gene sequences. In a later analysis, CDR3 sequences and most-parsimonious VDJ recombination scenarios were assigned using the TCRdist pipeline. In a later analysis, each TCR beta chain was defined by its CDR3 amino acid sequence together with its V-gene family, and reads without a unique V-gene family were excluded. A later analysis removed 550 to 700 highly shared, low-generation-probability nucleotide sequences to deal with suspected cross-contamination and a sequencing artifact. A later analysis calculated a clonal expansion index for each public chain from normalized within-repertoire ranks of inferred template counts. Generation probabilities in a later analysis came from a VDJ recombination model fitted to out-of-frame rearrangements, and those results were checked against IGoR. In a later analysis, TCR-TCR, TCR-HLA and TCR-CMV co-occurrence was scored with hypergeometric tests, and a repertoire-size bias correction was applied to TCR pairs. To estimate false discovery rates, a later analysis permuted the HLA or CMV assignments 20 times. In a later analysis, co-occurring TCRs were grouped using DBSCAN, and TCRdist sequence similarity was added for clustering within HLA-allele-positive subsets. Repertoires with fewer than 30,000 or more than 120,000 public chains were left out of co-occurrence clustering, as were about 5 repertoires with anomalous nucleotide sharing. This immuneACCESS table, as held by TCRdb, lists in-frame sequences with V and J called but not all clones. Of the missing ones, under half trace to an unresolved V gene in checked studies; the others have no known cause. The DNA was the basis for D and trimming; V, J and clone size are from that table. The sample table holds 130,000 to 150,000 clones, of which 79% were seen once. The leading ten clones occupy roughly 6.3% of the sample.

The CDR3, from cysteine to phenylalanine, totals 13 residues. Only the CDR3 part of the read is kept: 39 bases, read in frame from the first base. V is cut by 3 bases and J by 5 bases, and the space between the germline ends is 11 bases. Sequences ENHRY (CDR1) and SYGVKD (CDR2) are obtained from the germline V gene. In total, 500 to 700 healthy bone marrow donors made up the cohort. All cohort members were sampled while nominally healthy, although unrecorded immune exposures were likely present. The donor tested CMV seropositive and was one of the 289 seropositive cohort members. Every donor gave a peripheral blood sample, and the peripheral blood mononuclear cells from that sample were used for TCR beta sequencing. Genomic DNA extraction from the blood cell samples was performed with the Qiagen DNeasy Blood Extraction Kit. The paper as a whole reports these results and caveats: According to a later analysis, TCR association rates differed among HLA loci, with DRB1 alleles showing the most associated TCRs and HLA-C alleles showing the fewest. In a later analysis, several top co-occurrence clusters were reported to appear linked to parvovirus B19, influenza, CMV and Epstein-Barr virus. Across donors, most TCR sequences were observed very rarely, whereas some public TCRs were present in many individuals. In a later analysis, HLA-associated TCR beta chains showed more clonal expansion and lower generation probabilities than non-associated chains that were equally common. In a later genetic analysis, a missense DCLRE1C variant was associated with V-gene and J-gene trimming of TCR beta chains, and the association was replicated in an independent cohort. The authors suggested that the approach could potentially be generalized to other disease states and immunological phenotypes. In the study, 150 to 200 TCR beta chains were listed as associated with cytomegalovirus. The earlier analysis of 587 of the donors excluded 15 to 20 rarely observed V segments, including chromosome 9 orphons, because counts were too low. The classifier was reported to diagnose cytomegalovirus status with high specificity and sensitivity in both the original cohort and the validation cohort. Specific HLA alleles were associated with more than 15,000 TCR beta sequences at a false discovery rate of 0.05 in a later analysis. Linkage disequilibrium might explain the correlated functional status among segregating V segments, but an unknown experimental factor could not be ruled out. Because some donors lacked HLA typing at each locus, the association tests relied only on the typed subset. For the cohort, immune exposure information was limited to CMV serostatus. Some IMGT-functional V segments, including TRBV6-2 and TRBV6-3, could not be distinguished by the 87-base-pair reads and were therefore excluded. Roughly uniform sequencing depth across donors was assumed in presence/absence analyses, although this assumption may not hold. In a later genetic analysis, fewer N-insertions in productive TCRs were reported among donors in an Asian-associated ancestry cluster than the 666-donor mean. A cluster of highly shared sequence variants was judged likely to be a technical artifact of the sequencing pipeline. This cohort had only TCR beta chains sequenced, and the lack of alpha or paired-chain data limited which features could be detected. Most CMV-associated TCR beta chains appeared to be HLA-restricted in a later analysis, and the HLA associations seemed to be driven largely by CMV exposure. Strong co-occurrence of HLA alleles, especially DR and DQ, made assigning TCR associations to individual alleles difficult. A further reported finding was that TCR beta sequences accurately predicted the HLA-A and HLA-B alleles for most subjects in the first cohort. Broadly in line with IMGT annotations, most TCR beta V segments showed up in productive rearrangements about 87% or about 30% of the time in an earlier analysis of several hundred of the donors. In vitro tests confirmed that a few of the cytomegalovirus-associated TCR beta chains recognize cytomegalovirus antigens.

The chain employs TRBV10-3 and TRBJ2-7, with TRBD2 perhaps the D gene, on 7 matching bases. The receptor's source is a woman aged 40 to 50 in good health and CMV-seropositive. Source material: PBMCs. Read as DNA, the sequence is TGTGCCATCAGTGACAGGGAGGGGGACGAGCAGTACTTC. It is translated as CAISDREGDEQYF.